Listed below are T cell receptor beta chains from one sample, sequenced in a study of blood T cell repertoires in COVID-19. Method: immunoSEQ multiplex PCR; TCRdb's copy keeps in-frame clones and lacks some. This table has fewer than 60,000 clones, approximately 82% appearing once. The sequencing input was peripheral blood. These receptors were taken from a man in his 70s with active COVID-19. Both conserved end residues are part of each CDR3. A D gene is named only where the DNA matches it firmly. Rows give clone size only sometimes, using once, few, many, or a class for an expanded clone.

CDR3nt | CDR3aa | j_gene | v_gene | abundance | d_gene
TGTGCCAGCAGCTTAGGCTTCGGCTACAATGAGCAGTTCTTC | CASSLGFGYNEQFF | TRBJ2-1 | TRBV7-9 | . | .
TGTGCCAGCAGAGCCGACAGGGGGTATAATTCACCCCTCCACTTT | CASRADRGYNSPLHF | TRBJ1-6 | TRBV2 | . | TRBD1
TGTGCCAGCAGCCAATCCAGGAGGACCGTTTCACCCCTCCACTTT | CASSQSRRTVSPLHF | TRBJ1-6 | TRBV3-1/TRBV3-2 | . | .
TGTGCCAGCAGAGGCGGGGGAGTCGAGCAGTACTTC | CASRGGGVEQYF | TRBJ2-7 | TRBV2 | . | TRBD2
TGTGCCAGCAGCCCGAGACTAGATAGGGCAGATACGCAGTATTTT | CASSPRLDRADTQYF | TRBJ2-3 | TRBV11-2 | once | .
TGTGCCAGCAGCTTAATATCAGGGGGAGACAATTCACCCCTCCACTTT | CASSLISGGDNSPLHF | TRBJ1-6 | TRBV7-9 | few | TRBD1
TGTGCCAGCAGCTTAAATCCCGACAGTAGCTATGGCTACACCTTC | CASSLNPDSSYGYTF | TRBJ1-2 | TRBV7-3 | . | .
TGTGCCAGCCGTGGGGGGGTTAAGGATGAGCAGTTCTTC | CASRGGVKDEQFF | TRBJ2-1 | TRBV5-4 | . | TRBD2
TGCAGCGCCTCAGGGGGCCCTAATTCACCCCTCCACTTT | CSASGGPNSPLHF | TRBJ1-6 | TRBV29-1 | few | TRBD1
TGTGCCAGTAGTATCCGAGAGGATCGCGGGGAGCTGTTTTTT | CASSIREDRGELFF | TRBJ2-2 | TRBV19 | . | .
TGTGCCAGCAGTCCCGAGAACAGGGGGGATGGCTACACCTTC | CASSPENRGDGYTF | TRBJ1-2 | TRBV28 | few | TRBD1
TGTGCCAGCAGTTCCCCAGGGGGGACCACCGGGGAGCTGTTTTTT | CASSSPGGTTGELFF | TRBJ2-2 | TRBV6-5 | once | .
TGCGCCAGCAGTCCCTCGACAGGGAGGTCGGATACGCAGTATTTT | CASSPSTGRSDTQYF | TRBJ2-3 | TRBV5-1 | . | .
TGTGCCAGCAGCTTTAGTTCAAACTACGAGCAGTACTTC | CASSFSSNYEQYF | TRBJ2-7 | TRBV5-6 | . | .
TGTGCCAGCAGCTTTCGAACAGGGGGCCAAAAACTGTTTTTT | CASSFRTGGQKLFF | TRBJ1-4 | TRBV5-6 | . | TRBD1
TGTGCCAGCATCATGAGGGGGACGACTGAAGCTTTCTTT | CASIMRGTTEAFF | TRBJ1-1 | TRBV6-5 | . | .
TGTGCCAGCAGCGAGGGGGGGACTAATGAAAAACTGTTTTTT | CASSEGGTNEKLFF | TRBJ1-4 | TRBV9 | once | .
TGTGCCAGCAGCTCTTGCGAGCAGTACTTC | CASSSCEQYF | TRBJ2-7 | TRBV6-4 | . | .
TGTGCCAGCAGACCTACAGGGGGCGGGGGGACCCAGTACTTC | CASRPTGGGGTQYF | TRBJ2-5 | TRBV28 | . | TRBD1
TGCGCCAGCAGCTTTACAGTAGACACTGAAGCTTTCTTT | CASSFTVDTEAFF | TRBJ1-1 | TRBV5-1 | . | .
TGTGCCAGCAGCTCCAGACCCTTGGGACAGGGGGCGAGGAACACTGAAGCTTTCTTT | CASSSRPLGQGARNTEAFF | TRBJ1-1 | TRBV5-5 | . | TRBD1
TGCAGCGTTGCCTACCAGGGAGCCAAAAACATTCAGTACTTC | CSVAYQGAKNIQYF | TRBJ2-4 | TRBV29-1 | . | .
TGTGCCAGCAGGGGAGACACCCGCAATCAGCCCCAGCATTTT | CASRGDTRNQPQHF | TRBJ1-5 | TRBV6-5 | few | .
TGCGCCAGCAGCCAGGGACTAGCGGACAACTACGAGCAGTACTTC | CASSQGLADNYEQYF | TRBJ2-7 | TRBV4-3 | . | TRBD2
TGTGCCAGCAGCTTAAGAGGGGGCAACAATCAGCCCCAGCATTTT | CASSLRGGNNQPQHF | TRBJ1-5 | TRBV13 | . | TRBD1
TGTGCCAGCAGCTTGGGACAGGGGGCGAACACTGAAGCTTTCTTT | CASSLGQGANTEAFF | TRBJ1-1 | TRBV11-2 | . | TRBD1
TGTGCCAGCAGCTTAGAGGCAGGTCATGGCTACACCTTC | CASSLEAGHGYTF | TRBJ1-2 | TRBV11-2 | . | .
TGTGCCAGCAGCACCGGGGGAGCGGGCGGGCTGTTTTTT | CASSTGGAGGLFF | TRBJ1-4 | TRBV9 | once | .
TGTGCCAGCAGGGGGGGCACAGGGGTCAGTTCACCCCTCCACTTT | CASRGGTGVSSPLHF | TRBJ1-6 | TRBV6-5 | . | TRBD1
TGCGCCAGCAGCCAAGAAACAGCTGGTTACTACGAGCAGTACTTC | CASSQETAGYYEQYF | TRBJ2-7 | TRBV4-1 | . | .
TGTGCCAGCAGGAAGGGACTAGGATCCACAGATACGCAGTATTTT | CASRKGLGSTDTQYF | TRBJ2-3 | TRBV9 | . | TRBD2
TGCAGCGTTGTTGGCAGGGCAGACGAAAAACTGTTTTTT | CSVVGRADEKLFF | TRBJ1-4 | TRBV29-1 | . | .
TGTGCCAGTAGTATATCTGGATTGTTGCTCGCGGGGGTCACAGATACGCAGTATTTT | CASSISGLLLAGVTDTQYF | TRBJ2-3 | TRBV19 | . | TRBD2
TGTGCCAGCACCCACGCCGGCGACAGACAAGAGACCCAGTACTTC | CASTHAGDRQETQYF | TRBJ2-5 | TRBV7-2 | . | .
TGTGCCAGCAGCCCGGACAGGGGCGCTCTCCTAGGGGAAAAACTGTTTTTT | CASSPDRGALLGEKLFF | TRBJ1-4 | TRBV5-4 | . | TRBD1
TGTGCCAGCAGCTTAATATCAGATACGCAGTATTTT | CASSLISDTQYF | TRBJ2-3 | TRBV7-9 | . | .
TGTGCCAGCAGCGTAGACAGTAGTGGCTCTGGAAACACCATATATTTT | CASSVDSSGSGNTIYF | TRBJ1-3 | TRBV9 | once | .
TGCGCCAGCAGCCAATCGGGCACCGGGGAGCTGTTTTTT | CASSQSGTGELFF | TRBJ2-2 | TRBV4-1 | once | .
TGTGCCAGCGATAGGACAGGTAACAATGAGCAGTTCTTC | CASDRTGNNEQFF | TRBJ2-1 | TRBV5-6 | . | TRBD1
TGTGCCAGCTCATCGGAGACAGGGGGGAGAACTGAAGCTTTCTTT | CASSSETGGRTEAFF | TRBJ1-1 | TRBV18 | . | TRBD1
TGCGCCAGCAGCCACGAGCGGGGGGGGTCCTACGAGCAGTACTTC | CASSHERGGSYEQYF | TRBJ2-7 | TRBV4-1 | . | TRBD2
TGTGCCAGCAGTTCAAATTCGGTGAACACCGGGGAGCTGTTTTTT | CASSSNSVNTGELFF | TRBJ2-2 | TRBV6-5 | . | .
TGTGCCAGCAGCTTAGTGGTGCCGGGCTATGGCTACACCTTC | CASSLVVPGYGYTF | TRBJ1-2 | TRBV7-2 | . | .
TGCGCCAGCAGCCGGGGAGGGACCGGGGAGCTGTTTTTT | CASSRGGTGELFF | TRBJ2-2 | TRBV5-1 | . | TRBD2
TGTGCCAGCAGCCGCACCCAGGCCGAGGGCCCTTACTTC | CASSRTQAEGPYF | TRBJ2-7 | TRBV12-3/TRBV12-4 | . | .
TGTGCCAGCAGCTTAGGAGCCTATTCTTCGGGCTATGGCTACACCTTC | CASSLGAYSSGYGYTF | TRBJ1-2 | TRBV7-2 | . | .
TGCGCCAGCAGCTTCGGTCAAAACCCCACAGATACGCAGTATTTT | CASSFGQNPTDTQYF | TRBJ2-3 | TRBV5-1 | . | .
TGTGCCAGCAGCGCGACTAGCGGGGGCCTCTACAATGAGCAGTTCTTC | CASSATSGGLYNEQFF | TRBJ2-1 | TRBV9 | . | TRBD2